The rows below give T cell receptor beta chains drawn from one sample of a study of blood T cell repertoires in COVID-19. TCRdb keeps only in-frame clones here, not all; method: immunoSEQ multiplex PCR. This sample carries hundreds of thousands of clones, roughly 88% of them seen once, and the ten largest clones take 1.2% to 1.5%. The sample comprised PBMCs or T cells enriched from blood (not recorded which). The source of these receptors is a woman in her late teens or twenties who had been exposed to COVID-19. CDR3s include the opening cysteine and the closing phenylalanine or tryptophan. A D gene is named only where the DNA matches it firmly. A row's size may be missing; if present it is once, few, many or a size class.

DNA	CDR3	V	D	size	J
TGTGCCAGCAGCTTTGGACTAGCGGGAGGTAGGACATACAATGAGCAGTTCTTC	CASSFGLAGGRTYNEQFF	TRBV5-4	TRBD2	-	TRBJ2-1
TGCGCCAGCAGCTTGGCTCGTACTAGCGGAAGCACAGATACGCAGTATTTT	CASSLARTSGSTDTQYF	TRBV5-1	TRBD2	-	TRBJ2-3
TGTGCCAGTAGTACTTCCGGGACTAGCGGATACTACGAGCAGTACTTC	CASSTSGTSGYYEQYF	TRBV19	TRBD2	few	TRBJ2-7
TGTGCCAGCAGCTGGGGCCCTCTGAATGCTAACTATGGCTACACCTTC	CASSWGPLNANYGYTF	TRBV5-4	-	-	TRBJ1-2
TGTGCCAGCAGGGAGAGGTATAATTCACCCCTCCACTTT	CASRERYNSPLHF	TRBV6-4	-	once	TRBJ1-6
TGTGCCAGCAGCGACGGACAGGGGAACTATGGCTACACCTTC	CASSDGQGNYGYTF	TRBV9	TRBD1	once	TRBJ1-2
TGTGCCAGCAGTTTAGGGGTTGGGGGGGGGAATAATTCACCCCTCCACTTT	CASSLGVGGGNNSPLHF	TRBV28	-	-	TRBJ1-6
TGTGCCAGCAGTAGTCGGACAGGGGGGGACACTGAAGCTTTCTTT	CASSSRTGGDTEAFF	TRBV6-5	TRBD1	-	TRBJ1-1
TGTGCCAGCAGCCGGACAGGGTTGGTCGGGGAGCTGTTTTTT	CASSRTGLVGELFF	TRBV7-8	TRBD1	-	TRBJ2-2
TGTGCCAGCTCACTGGCGGGCCCAACCTCTGGAAACACCATATATTTT	CASSLAGPTSGNTIYF	TRBV18	-	-	TRBJ1-3
TGCGCCAGCAGCGCCACGTCTAGGGACAGGGGACCCTACGAGCAGTACTTC	CASSATSRDRGPYEQYF	TRBV5-1	TRBD1	-	TRBJ2-7
TGCGCCAGCAGCTCCCTGGCGGAGCACCAAGAGACCCAGTACTTC	CASSSLAEHQETQYF	TRBV5-1	-	-	TRBJ2-5
TGTGCCAGTAGTATAGACCGGACAGGGGACTTCTATGGCTACACCTTC	CASSIDRTGDFYGYTF	TRBV19	TRBD1	-	TRBJ1-2
TGTGCCAGCAGCCAAGGGCAGGGGAATTCACCCCTCCACTTT	CASSQGQGNSPLHF	TRBV14	-	few	TRBJ1-6
TGTGCCAGCAGCTTAGCGGCGCAGACCCGGGGGCCCCAGCATTTT	CASSLAAQTRGPQHF	TRBV7-8	-	-	TRBJ1-5
TGTGCCAGCAGTTTTGCTTGGGGGGGGCGAGTCACCATATATTTT	CASSFAWGGRVTIYF	TRBV28	-	-	TRBJ1-3
TGTGCCATCAGTGGGCTAGCGGGGCTGGAGACCCAGTACTTC	CAISGLAGLETQYF	TRBV10-3	TRBD2	-	TRBJ2-5
TGTGCCAGCAGTGAAAGAGTGAACACTGAAGCTTTCTTT	CASSERVNTEAFF	TRBV6-1	-	-	TRBJ1-1
TGTGCCAGCAGCGGCCCCTACGAGCAGTACTTC	CASSGPYEQYF	TRBV7-9	-	-	TRBJ2-7
TGTGCCATCAGTGAGAGGGGGCTAAATAATGGCTACACCTTC	CAISERGLNNGYTF	TRBV10-3	TRBD1	once	TRBJ1-2
TGTGCCAGCAGTACGACAGGGGGCGGCAATCAGCCCCAGCATTTT	CASSTTGGGNQPQHF	TRBV2	TRBD1	once	TRBJ1-5
TGTGCCACCAGGATCTCCGGGGGTATTAGCAATCAGCCCCAGCATTTT	CATRISGGISNQPQHF	TRBV15	-	-	TRBJ1-5
TGCGCCAGCATAGGGGGACAGGGGAACACCGGGGAGCTGTTTTTT	CASIGGQGNTGELFF	TRBV10-2	TRBD1	-	TRBJ2-2
TGTGCCAGCTCACCGGGACAGGGGAAAAACTATGGCTACACCTTC	CASSPGQGKNYGYTF	TRBV18	TRBD1	-	TRBJ1-2
TGTGCCAGCAGCCAATCGGGGGGGGAAGAGACCCAGTACTTC	CASSQSGGEETQYF	TRBV14	TRBD2	-	TRBJ2-5
TGCGCCAGCAGCCAAGTTCCAGGGCGCGCTGAAGCTTTCTTT	CASSQVPGRAEAFF	TRBV4-1	-	few	TRBJ1-1
TGTGCCAGCAGTTCGGAGAGTGGCGGCAATCAGCCCCAGCATTTT	CASSSESGGNQPQHF	TRBV2	-	-	TRBJ1-5
TGTGCCAGCAGTTTCGGGGGTAGGGGCTACGAGCAGTACTTC	CASSFGGRGYEQYF	TRBV28	-	-	TRBJ2-7
TGTGCCAGCTCCTGGACAGGGGGGGCCACGTACGAGCAGTACTTC	CASSWTGGATYEQYF	TRBV27	TRBD1	once	TRBJ2-7
TGTGCCACCGGGGCTCGGGCCACCTTCTCTGGAAACACCATATATTTT	CATGARATFSGNTIYF	TRBV15	-	-	TRBJ1-3
TGTGCCAGCTCACCTAGGACAGCAACTAATGAAAAACTGTTTTTT	CASSPRTATNEKLFF	TRBV18	-	few	TRBJ1-4
TGCGCCAGCAGGGCCCTGAGGACAGGCTGGTCCTTAGAAACACTGAACACTGAAGCTTTCTTT	CASRALRTGWSLETLNTEAFF	TRBV5-1	TRBD1	-	TRBJ1-1
TGTGCCAGCAGCCCCAGGCTCGGGACAGGATCCACAGATACGCAGTATTTT	CASSPRLGTGSTDTQYF	TRBV9	TRBD1	once	TRBJ2-3
TGTGCCAGCAGCCCCTCGACAGTAAGACCCGGAAACACCATATATTTT	CASSPSTVRPGNTIYF	TRBV27	-	-	TRBJ1-3
TGTGCCAGCAGGGGGACAGGGGGTAGTCAGCCCCAGCATTTT	CASRGTGGSQPQHF	TRBV6-6	TRBD1	-	TRBJ1-5
TGTGCCAGCAGCCTGACCGCGGGAGAAGACACCGGGGAGCTGTTTTTT	CASSLTAGEDTGELFF	TRBV3-1/TRBV3-2	TRBD2	-	TRBJ2-2
TGCGCCAGCAGCTTGGGCGCTGGTTCGGGGGCCAAAAACATTCAGTACTTC	CASSLGAGSGAKNIQYF	TRBV5-1	-	-	TRBJ2-4
TGTGCCAGCAGCGGCGGGGCAACTAATGAAAAACTGTTTTTT	CASSGGATNEKLFF	TRBV6-5	-	-	TRBJ1-4
TGTGCCAGCGGGCAGGGACAGGTAATTGAAGCTTTCTTT	CASGQGQVIEAFF	TRBV2	TRBD1	-	TRBJ1-1
TGCGCCAGCAGCCAAGTGGGCGGGATTAGCACAGATACGCAGTATTTT	CASSQVGGISTDTQYF	TRBV4-1	-	-	TRBJ2-3
TGCGCCAGCAGCTCGGGACTAGCGGGGCGGGATTACGGGGAGCTGTTTTTT	CASSSGLAGRDYGELFF	TRBV4-1	TRBD2	few	TRBJ2-2
TGTGCCAGCAGTGGACAGGGGGCTTTGGATACGCAGTATTTT	CASSGQGALDTQYF	TRBV2	TRBD1	-	TRBJ2-3
TGTGCCAGCAGCGCGGGGGGGACTAGCTCTGGAAACACCATATATTTT	CASSAGGTSSGNTIYF	TRBV7-2	-	-	TRBJ1-3
TGTGCCAGCAGTTCGGGGGGGACAGCCAAAAACATTCAGTACTTC	CASSSGGTAKNIQYF	TRBV6-5	TRBD2	-	TRBJ2-4
TGTGCCAGCAGTTTAGGCGGGGGATCTGGAAACACCATATATTTT	CASSLGGGSGNTIYF	TRBV28	-	few	TRBJ1-3
TGTGCCAGCAGCTTCCTCAGGGCTAGAAGTTACGAGCAGTACTTC	CASSFLRARSYEQYF	TRBV7-8	-	-	TRBJ2-7
TGTGCCAGCAGCTTAGTCCTAGCGGGGGTCACAGATACGCAGTATTTT	CASSLVLAGVTDTQYF	TRBV7-2	TRBD2	-	TRBJ2-3
TGTGCCAGTAAGAGTCGACAGGGGGTTGGAGGCTACACCTTC	CASKSRQGVGGYTF	TRBV19	TRBD1	-	TRBJ1-2